This TCR beta chain was identified in a study of blood T cells in healthy people across ages. Next came a second PCR, run for about 7 to 11 cycles, which used a sample-barcoded 5' primer along with a J-beta primer mix. TCRdb fed the 5' RACE reads into MiXCR, producing one record per CDR3 protein. The sample lists 1.5 million to 2 million distinct CDR3 sequences, about 31% occurring once. The CDR3 is 14 residues long. Per germline, CDR1 SGHRS and CDR2 YFSETQ. Trimming took 3 bases from V and 10 from J; bases not matched to a gene: 6. This clonotype has just one count. The chain links TRBV5-1 to TRBJ1-4, with TRBD1 matching 10 bases. The TCR was taken from a woman in her thirties in good health. Specimen: blood. The CDR3, as DNA: TGCGCCAGCAGCTCGGGACAGGGGTCACGAAAACTGTTTTTT. The encoded protein is CASSSGQGSRKLFF.